This TCR beta chain was recovered during a study of vaccination and CD4 T cells after COVID-19. Study-wide context: For control cultures, the treatment was a CEFX pool, an HIV-1 Nef pool, or no peptide.

Study-wide results and caveats: Median SARS-CoV-2-reactive clonotype numbers rose nonsignificantly, roughly 21 to 38.

Trimming took 2 bases from V and 5 from J, leaving 6 bases between them. The germline CDR1 and CDR2 sequences are LNHNV and YYDKDF (reference sequence). The CDR3 extends over 12 amino acids. Specified treatment: roughly 10-day PBMC culture with coronavirus spike peptide pools or control peptides (ViraFEST assay). The culture of 2 million to 2.5 million PBMCs per well included approximately 9 IU/ml IL-2 and around 10 ug/ml peptide pools. About this clonotype: Its antigen remains unknown.

Oncomine TCR Beta short-read sequencing was applied to DNA from cultured CD4+ T cells. Investigators isolated genomic DNA from cultured CD4+ T cells. TCRdb re-called the PCR reads through MiXCR, storing one row per CDR3 protein. This table holds thousands of distinct CDR3 sequences, 60% to 70% found once. The chain employs TRBV15 and TRBJ2-5; no definite D call. The sequenced sample consisted of CD4+ T cells from blood, cultured in vitro. The sequence was obtained from a human donor who had recovered from COVID-19. The CDR3 loop is CATSRQKETQYF. The CDR3 DNA sequence: TGTGCCACCAGCAGACAAAAGGAGACCCAGTACTTC.